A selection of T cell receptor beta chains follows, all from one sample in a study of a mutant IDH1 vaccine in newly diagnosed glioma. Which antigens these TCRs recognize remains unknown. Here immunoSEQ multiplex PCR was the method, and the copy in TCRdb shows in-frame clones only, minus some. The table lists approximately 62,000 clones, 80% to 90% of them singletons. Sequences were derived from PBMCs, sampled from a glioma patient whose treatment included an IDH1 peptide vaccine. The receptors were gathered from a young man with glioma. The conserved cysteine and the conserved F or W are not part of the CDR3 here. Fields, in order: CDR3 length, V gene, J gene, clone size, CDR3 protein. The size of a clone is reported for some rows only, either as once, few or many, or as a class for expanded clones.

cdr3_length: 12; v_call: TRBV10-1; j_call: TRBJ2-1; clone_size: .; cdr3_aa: ASSEDRVRNEQF
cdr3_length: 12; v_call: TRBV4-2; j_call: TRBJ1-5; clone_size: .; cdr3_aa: ASSQDGGAQPQH
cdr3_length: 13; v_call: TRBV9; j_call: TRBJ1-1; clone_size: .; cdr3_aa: ASSDPSGLNTEAF
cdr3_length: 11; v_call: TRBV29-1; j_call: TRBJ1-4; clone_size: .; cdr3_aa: SARGRGNEKLF
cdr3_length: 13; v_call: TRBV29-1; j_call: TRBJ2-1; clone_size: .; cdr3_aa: SVGFLAGGQNEQF
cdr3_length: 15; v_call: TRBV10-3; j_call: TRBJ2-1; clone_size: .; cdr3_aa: AIREPVASGGRWEQF
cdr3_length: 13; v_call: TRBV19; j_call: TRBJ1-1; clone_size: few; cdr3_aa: ASSISRLPLQGAF
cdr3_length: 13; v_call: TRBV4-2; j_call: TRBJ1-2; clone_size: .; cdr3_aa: ASSQDPTAIYGYT
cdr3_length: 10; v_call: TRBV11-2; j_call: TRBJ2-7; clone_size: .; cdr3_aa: ASSLDLSEQY
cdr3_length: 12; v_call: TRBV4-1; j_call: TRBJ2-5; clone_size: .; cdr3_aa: ASSFGRGSETQY